A selection of T cell receptor beta chains follows, all from one sample in a study of blood T cells in healthy people across ages. MiXCR was run by TCRdb on the 5' RACE reads, yielding one entry per CDR3 protein. This table holds about 800,000 distinct CDR3 sequences, 55% to 70% found once. Specimen: blood. Receptor source: a man aged 25-45 years in good health. CDR3s include the opening cysteine and the closing phenylalanine or tryptophan. A D gene is named only where the DNA matches it firmly. Rows may omit the clone size; those that give it use once, few, many or a size class.

CDR3 DNA: TGCGCCAGCAGCACAAATTCCGGGACAGGACGGAATGAGCAGTTCTTC
CDR3 protein: CASSTNSGTGRNEQFF
J gene: TRBJ2-1
clone size: NA
D gene: TRBD1
V gene: TRBV5-1

CDR3 DNA: TGCAGTGCTACCAACCAGGGCGGGGGGAACTACAATGAGCAGTTCTTC
CDR3 protein: CSATNQGGGNYNEQFF
J gene: TRBJ2-1
clone size: NA
D gene: TRBD2
V gene: TRBV20-1

CDR3 DNA: TGCGCCAGCAGTCTTAGCGGGAGTGTCGGGGAGACCCAGTACTTC
CDR3 protein: CASSLSGSVGETQYF
J gene: TRBJ2-5
clone size: NA
D gene: TRBD2
V gene: TRBV4-1

CDR3 DNA: TGTGCCAGCAGTTTTTGGAATACCACGCAGTATTTT
CDR3 protein: CASSFWNTTQYF
J gene: TRBJ2-3
clone size: NA
D gene: NA
V gene: TRBV12-3/TRBV12-4

CDR3 DNA: TGCAGTGCTAGACCGGGACAGGGGCGAACTGAAGCTTTCTTT
CDR3 protein: CSARPGQGRTEAFF
J gene: TRBJ1-1
clone size: NA
D gene: TRBD1
V gene: TRBV20-1

CDR3 DNA: TGTGCCAGCAGTTACTCTGCGGGACTAGGAACTGGGGCCAACGTCCTGACTTTC
CDR3 protein: CASSYSAGLGTGANVLTF
J gene: TRBJ2-6
clone size: NA
D gene: TRBD2
V gene: TRBV6-5

CDR3 DNA: TGTGCCACCAGCAGGGCCGGGACAGTAAATCAGCCCCAGCATTTT
CDR3 protein: CATSRAGTVNQPQHF
J gene: TRBJ1-5
clone size: NA
D gene: TRBD1
V gene: TRBV15

CDR3 DNA: TGCAGTGCTAGAAGAGGGGTGGATACGCAGTATTTT
CDR3 protein: CSARRGVDTQYF
J gene: TRBJ2-3
clone size: NA
D gene: NA
V gene: TRBV20-1

CDR3 DNA: TGTGCCAGCAGTGAATCGGCCTTCTATGGCTACACCTTC
CDR3 protein: CASSESAFYGYTF
J gene: TRBJ1-2
clone size: few
D gene: NA
V gene: TRBV25-1

CDR3 DNA: TGTGCCAGCAGCCCGATGACTAGCGGGAGGACCAATGAGCAGTTCTTC
CDR3 protein: CASSPMTSGRTNEQFF
J gene: TRBJ2-1
clone size: NA
D gene: TRBD2
V gene: TRBV6-2/TRBV6-3

CDR3 DNA: TGCAGTGCTGGCCCCCCTAACGTAAATGAGCAGTACTTC
CDR3 protein: CSAGPPNVNEQYF
J gene: TRBJ2-5
clone size: NA
D gene: NA
V gene: TRBV20-1

CDR3 DNA: TGCAGCGTTTTAGCGGGGGGGCAGAGCTCCTACAATGAGCAGTTCTTC
CDR3 protein: CSVLAGGQSSYNEQFF
J gene: TRBJ2-1
clone size: NA
D gene: TRBD2
V gene: TRBV29-1

CDR3 DNA: TGTGCCAGCAGCCTTAGCCTTCAGGGGCAAGGCTACACCTTC
CDR3 protein: CASSLSLQGQGYTF
J gene: TRBJ1-2
clone size: many
D gene: NA
V gene: TRBV7-2

CDR3 DNA: TGTGCCACCAGCAGAGATCCAGGCTCCTACAATGAGCAGTACTTC
CDR3 protein: CATSRDPGSYNEQYF
J gene: TRBJ2-5
clone size: once
D gene: NA
V gene: TRBV15

CDR3 DNA: TGTGCCAGCAGCCCACAGGGTGTTTTTCACGAGCAGTACTTC
CDR3 protein: CASSPQGVFHEQYF
J gene: TRBJ2-7
clone size: NA
D gene: NA
V gene: TRBV7-9

CDR3 DNA: TGTGCCAGCAGTGAACGACAGGGGGCACACTACGAGCAGTACTTC
CDR3 protein: CASSERQGAHYEQYF
J gene: TRBJ2-7
clone size: once
D gene: NA
V gene: TRBV21-1

CDR3 DNA: TGTGCCACCAGCAGAGATAAGGGGGGGTTCTACGAGCAGTACTTC
CDR3 protein: CATSRDKGGFYEQYF
J gene: TRBJ2-7
clone size: few
D gene: NA
V gene: TRBV15

CDR3 DNA: TGTGCCAGCAGCCAGATCATCTACGAGCAGTACTTC
CDR3 protein: CASSQIIYEQYF
J gene: TRBJ2-7
clone size: few
D gene: NA
V gene: TRBV7-9

CDR3 DNA: TGTGCCAGCCGCGAACCACCCGACAATGAGCAGTTCTTC
CDR3 protein: CASREPPDNEQFF
J gene: TRBJ2-1
clone size: NA
D gene: NA
V gene: TRBV6-6

CDR3 DNA: TGTGCCAGCAGTGCCCCGGGACATTCGAGTGGTCAGACCCAGTACTTC
CDR3 protein: CASSAPGHSSGQTQYF
J gene: TRBJ2-5
clone size: NA
D gene: NA
V gene: TRBV12-3/TRBV12-4

CDR3 DNA: TGTGCCTGGAGTGGCTGGGACAGGGGGGGCTATGGCTACACCTTC
CDR3 protein: CAWSGWDRGGYGYTF
J gene: TRBJ1-2
clone size: NA
D gene: TRBD1
V gene: TRBV30

CDR3 DNA: TGCGCCAGCAGCTTGAACAGGGGGCATGAGCAGTTCTTC
CDR3 protein: CASSLNRGHEQFF
J gene: TRBJ2-1
clone size: NA
D gene: TRBD1
V gene: TRBV5-1

CDR3 DNA: TGTGCCAGCTCTGGCCGCGGCGGGCCTCCTTCTAGGACCCAGTACTTC
CDR3 protein: CASSGRGGPPSRTQYF
J gene: TRBJ2-5
clone size: few
D gene: NA
V gene: TRBV6-6

CDR3 DNA: TGTGCCAGCAGCCAAGGGCGGGCCCTTGACGTGGAGACCCAGTACTTC
CDR3 protein: CASSQGRALDVETQYF
J gene: TRBJ2-5
clone size: once
D gene: NA
V gene: TRBV4-2

CDR3 DNA: TGTGCCAGCAGCGGCCAGGAGGAGCAGTTCTTC
CDR3 protein: CASSGQEEQFF
J gene: TRBJ2-1
clone size: NA
D gene: NA
V gene: TRBV7-6

CDR3 DNA: TGTGCCAGCAGCTTTCGCTCAGGGGCCGAGCAGTACTTC
CDR3 protein: CASSFRSGAEQYF
J gene: TRBJ2-7
clone size: NA
D gene: NA
V gene: TRBV7-9

CDR3 DNA: TGTGCCAGCAGGCTGACAGGGAGGGTGGAAAAACTGTTTTTT
CDR3 protein: CASRLTGRVEKLFF
J gene: TRBJ1-4
clone size: NA
D gene: TRBD1
V gene: TRBV6-6

CDR3 DNA: TGTGCCAGCAGTACCCCAGGTACTCATGAGCAGTTCTTC
CDR3 protein: CASSTPGTHEQFF
J gene: TRBJ2-1
clone size: NA
D gene: NA
V gene: TRBV27

CDR3 DNA: TGCAGTGCTAGAGTCAGCGGAAACGAGCAGTACTTC
CDR3 protein: CSARVSGNEQYF
J gene: TRBJ2-7
clone size: NA
D gene: NA
V gene: TRBV20-1

CDR3 DNA: TGCGCCAGCAGCCCCGAGAGGGGGAGGCCCTACGAGCAGTACTTC
CDR3 protein: CASSPERGRPYEQYF
J gene: TRBJ2-7
clone size: NA
D gene: NA
V gene: TRBV4-3

CDR3 DNA: TGTGCCAGCAGCCAATATAGCGGGGGGGCTAGGGGCACCTACAATGAGCAGTTCTTC
CDR3 protein: CASSQYSGGARGTYNEQFF
J gene: TRBJ2-1
clone size: NA
D gene: TRBD2
V gene: TRBV4-2

CDR3 DNA: TGTGCCAGCAGTTACTCGGGGACCCGACAGGAGATGAACACTGAAGCTTTCTTT
CDR3 protein: CASSYSGTRQEMNTEAFF
J gene: TRBJ1-1
clone size: NA
D gene: NA
V gene: TRBV6-5

CDR3 DNA: TGTGCCAGCAGCCATTCTGAGCCGTTGGGCTACGAGCAGTACTTC
CDR3 protein: CASSHSEPLGYEQYF
J gene: TRBJ2-7
clone size: once
D gene: NA
V gene: TRBV3-1

CDR3 DNA: TGTGCCAGCAGCCAAGATCCATCCGGGGTGGAGACCCAGTACTTC
CDR3 protein: CASSQDPSGVETQYF
J gene: TRBJ2-5
clone size: NA
D gene: NA
V gene: TRBV3-1

CDR3 DNA: TGTGCCAGCAGCCGCGAGCCGGGACAGGGTAGTTCACCCCTCCACTTT
CDR3 protein: CASSREPGQGSSPLHF
J gene: TRBJ1-6
clone size: once
D gene: TRBD1
V gene: TRBV11-1

CDR3 DNA: TGTGCCAGCTCAACTTCCATTGGGATGAACACTGAAGCTTTCTTT
CDR3 protein: CASSTSIGMNTEAFF
J gene: TRBJ1-1
clone size: many
D gene: NA
V gene: TRBV18

CDR3 DNA: TGTGCCAGCAGCTTTAGGATGGCAGGAGGTCGGAACATTCAGTACTTC
CDR3 protein: CASSFRMAGGRNIQYF
J gene: TRBJ2-4
clone size: NA
D gene: NA
V gene: TRBV5-6